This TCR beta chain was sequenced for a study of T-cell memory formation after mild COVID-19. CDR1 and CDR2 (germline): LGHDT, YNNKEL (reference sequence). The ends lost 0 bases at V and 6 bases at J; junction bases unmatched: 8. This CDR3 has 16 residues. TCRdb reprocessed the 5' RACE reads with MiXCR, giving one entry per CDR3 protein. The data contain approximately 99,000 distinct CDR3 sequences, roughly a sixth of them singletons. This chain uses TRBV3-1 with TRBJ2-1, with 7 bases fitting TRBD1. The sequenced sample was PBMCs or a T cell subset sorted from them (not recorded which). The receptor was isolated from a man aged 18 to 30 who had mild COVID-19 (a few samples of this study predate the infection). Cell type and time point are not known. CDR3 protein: CASSQDPQGSGNEQFF. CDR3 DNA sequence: TGTGCCAGCAGCCAAGATCCACAGGGGTCGGGCAATGAGCAGTTCTTC.